This TCR beta chain derives from a study of T cells in localized non-small cell lung cancer. V dropped 5 bases and J dropped 6 bases, with 14 bases sitting between them. Germline V gene lookup returns CDR1 MNHGY and CDR2 SAAAGT. The CDR3 is 14 residues long. Profiling relied on immunoSEQ multiplex PCR, and the TCRdb table lists in-frame clones only, not all of them. The sample contains 4,500 to 5,000 clones, roughly 30% of which appear only once. The chain has TRBV6-8 and TRBJ1-5; D is unresolved. The source of this sequence is a man aged 35 to 69 with stage III squamous cell lung carcinoma. The specimen comprised lung tumor tissue, sampled before any cancer treatment. CDR3 coding DNA: TGTGCCAGCAGTGAGACTCCGAGCGGTCAGCCCCAGCATTTT. The encoded protein is CASSETPSGQPQHF.